The next 19 T cell receptor beta chains were all read from a single sample in a study of tumor-infiltrating lymphocytes in oesophageal squamous cell carcinoma. TCRdb itself ran the PCR reads through MiXCR, one entry per CDR3 protein. The profile covers around 22,000 distinct CDR3 sequences, with more than 35% appearing a single time and about 23% taken by the ten largest. The source material was esophageal tumor tissue. These receptors originate from a male donor with esophageal squamous cell carcinoma.

Points on this clonotype: The conserved closing phenylalanine or tryptophan is absent in this CDR3, likely reflecting a read error. No DNA is shown, since the ends of the CDR3 on it are uncertain; the CDR3 is the one TCRdb lists. This sequence joins TRBV6-1 and TRBJ1-6. Ends included, the CDR3 has 15 residues. Germline V gene lookup returns CDR1 MNHNS and CDR2 SASEGT. CDR3 amino acids: CASSGGADNEQFFGP.

Many counts were recorded for this clonotype. This could be a read error, since a much larger clone is one nucleotide away. The chain links TRBV6-6 to TRBJ2-7, with 9 bases identical to TRBD2. Trimming removed 2 bases from V and 7 bases from J; junction bases left unmatched: 9. Germline-derived CDR1 and CDR2 are MNHNY and SVGAGI (reference sequence). CDR3 size: 15 residues. CDR3 in amino acids: CASSYQSGGYNEQYF. The DNA for the CDR3 is TGTGCCAGCAGTTACCAAAGCGGGGGGTACAATGAGCAGTACTTC.

The chain links TRBV5-1 to TRBJ1-2; D gene ambiguous. V dropped 4 bases and J dropped 1 base, with 5 bases sitting between them. The length of the CDR3 is 12 residues. From germline, CDR1 is SGHRS and CDR2 YFSETQ. CDR3 sequence reads: CASSPNNYGYTF. In DNA, the CDR3 is TGCGCCAGCAGCCCTAATAACTATGGCTACACCTTC.

This clonotype showed up many times. The chain uses TRBV11-2 and TRBJ2-5, with 13 positions matching TRBD2. The J call may be wrong; the DNA end is better matched by TRBJ2-7. Germline V lookup: CDR1 SGHAT, CDR2 FQNNGV. The CDR3 spans 15 residues. In nucleotides, the CDR3 is TGTGCCAGCAGCCTGGGACTAGCGGGGTACTACGAGCAGTACTTC. Residues: CASSLGLAGYYEQYF.

Relative to its sample, this clonotype is medium-sized. The chain carries TRBV7-8 and TRBJ1-2, with D unclear. The V gene's germline CDR1 is SGHVS and CDR2 FQNEAQ. V was shortened by 1 base and J by 4 bases, with 10 bases between the two germline ends. The CDR3 is made up of 14 amino acids. The CDR3 region has the DNA TGTGCCAGCAGCTTAGGTCGACAACGCTATGGCTACACCTTC. This sequence encodes CASSLGRQRYGYTF.

This clonotype was recorded at least ten times. The chain combines TRBV7-3 with TRBJ2-3; D not resolved. The germline CDR1 and CDR2 sequences are SGHTA and FQGTGA. The V end was cut by 1 base, the J end by 1 base, with 6 bases between. This CDR3 spans 14 amino acids. CDR3: CASSLSRGTDTQYF. The CDR3 nucleotides read TGTGCCAGCAGCTTAAGCCGGGGCACAGATACGCAGTATTTT.

This clonotype was observed many times. This chain uses TRBV6-1 with TRBJ1-2; D gene ambiguous. Trimming pared 2 bases from V and 2 bases from J, leaving 12 bases between. Germline values: CDR1 MNHNS, CDR2 SASEGT. CDR3 size: 15 residues. CDR3 DNA sequence: TGTGCCAGCAGTGAATACGGGTGGACGAACTATGGCTACACCTTC. Encoded protein: CASSEYGWTNYGYTF.

For this clonotype: Lacking the conserved final phenylalanine or tryptophan, this CDR3 likely reflects a read error. The DNA is left out, because the CDR3 cannot be placed on it with certainty; the CDR3 is given as TCRdb lists it. The rearrangement joins TRBV7-3 to TRBJ2-7. The V gene's germline CDR1 is SGHTA and CDR2 FQGTGA. The length of the CDR3 is 17 amino acids, counting both ends. CDR3 sequence: CASSLGLGRDDGYTFGS.

The V call is TRBV7-6, the J call TRBJ2-1, with TRBD2 matching 14 bases. Judging by the DNA end, TRBJ2-7 fits better; the J call may be wrong. This CDR3 has 16 amino acids. Germline CDR1 and CDR2: SGHVS and FNYEAQ. The CDR3 region is CASSPPGTSGSYEQYF. The CDR3 DNA follows: TGTGCCAGCAGCCCCCCCGGGACTAGCGGGAGCTACGAGCAGTACTTC.

Concerning this clonotype itself: The missing conserved phenylalanine or tryptophan at the end of this CDR3 makes a read error likely. The DNA is omitted, as the CDR3 cannot be located on it reliably, and the CDR3 follows TCRdb's listing. The V call is TRBV7-6, the J call TRBJ1-6; the tabulated D call, TRBD1, remains unverified against the DNA. The CDR3 spans 12 amino acids, including both terminal residues. Germline-derived CDR1 and CDR2 are SGHVS and FNYEAQ. The CDR3 spells CASSPPEYEQYV.

This clonotype was detected many times. This may stem from a read error, because a much larger clone lies one nucleotide away. This sequence joins TRBV6-1 and TRBJ2-5; 9 bases are shared with TRBD2. CDR3 size: 13 residues. Germline V gene sequence: CDR1 MNHNS, CDR2 SASEGT. The junction had 13 bases not matched to a gene; V was cut back by 9 bases and J by 11 bases. CDR3 protein: CASSGRGYNEQYF. For the CDR3, the DNA is TGTGCCAGTAGCGGGAGAGGCTACAATGAGCAGTACTTC.

In its sample, this clonotype was seen many times. The V and J genes are TRBV28 and TRBJ2-4, with a weak D call TRBD2 (5 bases). The CDR3 runs 16 residues. Trimming removed 3 bases from V and 1 base from J, with 13 bases in between. The germline V gene has CDR1 MDHEN and CDR2 SYDVKM. The CDR3 sequence: CASSFGLRGAKNIQYF. DNA of the CDR3: TGTGCCAGCAGTTTCGGTCTCCGCGGGGCCAAAAACATTCAGTACTTC.

This clonotype has ten or more counts. The rearrangement links TRBV10-3 to TRBJ1-4, with D possibly TRBD1 on 6 matching bases. The V gene lost 4 bases and the J gene lost 7 bases, with 10 bases spanning the gap. Germline V CDR1 and CDR2: ENHRY, SYGVKD. The CDR3 is 13 amino acids. CDR3 in amino acids: CAISAGDGEKLFF. The CDR3 bases are TGTGCCATCAGTGCAGGGGACGGTGAAAAACTGTTTTTT.

In this sample, this clonotype turned up many times. The rearrangement joins TRBV6-1 to TRBJ2-6; D call uncertain. The CDR3 covers 15 residues. The V end was cut by 5 bases, the J end by 2 bases, with 10 bases between. From germline, CDR1 is MNHNS and CDR2 SASEGT. CDR3 bases: TGTGCCAGCAGTTCCACGACGACTGGGGCCAACGTCCTGACTTTC. Encoded protein: CASSSTTTGANVLTF.

The V call is TRBV6-2 or TRBV6-3, the J call TRBJ2-1; maybe TRBD1 (5 bases). TRBJ1-2 matches the DNA end more closely, so the J call is doubtful. Germline V gene sequence: CDR1 MNHEY, CDR2 SVGEGT. This CDR3 spans 15 amino acids. The CDR3 region is CASSDRWQGFDGYTF. CDR3 DNA: TGTGCCAGCAGTGATCGTTGGCAGGGTTTCGATGGCTACACCTTC.

The V call is TRBV5-3, the J call TRBJ2-1, with 9 bases identical to TRBD2. TRBV5-3 is placed among ORFs of uncertain function. With 8 bases clipped from V and 4 bases from J, the junction kept 10 bases outside the gene matches. The CDR3 extends over 15 amino acids. In DNA, the CDR3 is TGTGCCAGCAGCCGTCGGACTAGCGTATACAATGAGCAGTTCTTC. This sequence encodes CASSRRTSVYNEQFF.

This clonotype occurred many times. With a much larger clone just one base away, this may be a read error. This chain links TRBV7-9 with TRBJ2-5; 10 bases fit TRBD2. After removal of 5 bases from V and 11 bases from J, the junction contained 14 bases not matched to a gene. There are 15 residues in the CDR3. The germline V gene encodes CDR1 SEHNR and CDR2 FQNEAQ (reference sequence). The CDR3 nucleotides are TGTGCCAGCAGCCCACTTAGCGGGGGGCCTTTTGAGCAGTACTTC. It is translated as CASSPLSGGPFEQYF.

The table lists this clonotype with many counts. The J gene is TRBJ2-5, the V gene TRBV4-3; D gene unclear. The J call could be wrong; TRBJ2-1 is a better fit for the DNA end. CDR3 size: 13 residues. Germline CDR1 reads LGHNA; CDR2 reads YSLEER. The CDR3 DNA reads TGCGCCAGCAGCCAAGCCAGGCGGCTTGAGCAGTTCTTC. Its translation: CASSQARRLEQFF.

As concerns this clonotype: No conserved phenylalanine or tryptophan ends this CDR3, so it is likely a read error. The DNA is omitted, as the CDR3 cannot be located on it reliably, and the CDR3 follows TCRdb's listing. The chain employs TRBV12-3 or TRBV12-4 and TRBJ2-6; the DNA was not used to check the table's D call, TRBD1. The CDR3 length is 16 residues, termini included. This CDR3 is CASSFGTGSNEQFFGA.